This note documents a single T cell receptor (beta chain) sequence. Its antigen is unknown. No base quality information exists; no much larger clone differs at one position. Library generation was performed with 5' RACE. The sample was run on an Illumina HiSeq 2500. A second roughly 6 to 12 cycle PCR used a sample-barcoded 5' primer and a J-beta primer mix. Each TCR beta cDNA molecule received a unique molecular identifier from a template-switch 5' adaptor carrying 12 random nucleotides. Each sample yielded at least 3 million CDR3-containing paired-end reads. The Mint cDNA synthesis kit, primed by a TRBC-specific oligonucleotide, was used to synthesize first-strand cDNA from all RNA. Following uracil-DNA glycosylase treatment, a first 18-cycle PCR with universal primers M1SS and BC2_uni_R was performed on all cDNA. Regarding the original processing steps: For normalization, 1 million high-quality reads, each with a distinct molecular identifier, were randomly selected from each sample. Reads sharing molecular identifiers were discarded rather than binned into consensus sequences. MiTCR, with a Q25 quality threshold and the strictest error-elimination algorithm, was used for CDR3 identification, clonotype clustering and error correction. A nonparametric unseen species model with Euler transformation was used to estimate a lower bound on total TCR beta diversity. TCRdb reprocessing: public reads trimmed at Q25 with fastp, clones called with MiXCR, in-frame beta chains kept. One record per CDR3 amino acid sequence lists the most common genes and DNA. It is TCRdb's table, rather than the study itself, that gives the V and J calls and clone size. This sample comprises 700,000 to 850,000 distinct CDR3 sequences, around 36% of them detected only once. Over 10% of the sample is held by the ten biggest clonotypes.

This sample is drawn from a study of blood T cells in healthy people across ages (dated by TCRdb to between 2014 and 2017). Background for the entire study: Template switching captured roughly one uniquely barcoded TCR beta cDNA molecule per two T cells in model experiments. Using deep sequencing normalized with unique cDNA molecular identifiers, the study measured how TCR beta repertoire diversity changes with age. Four age groups were formed from the donors: young (average about 17 years), middle-aged (more than 35), aged (around 62) and long-lived (approximately 80). To avoid experimental bias, donors of different ages were spread randomly across the sequencing lanes. The study analyzed two additional independent replicas of 1 million unique cDNA reads from the same blood draw for two donors, one aged 18 to 29 and one aged 80 or older.

Study-wide findings and limitations: Donor CMV infection status was unknown, potentially confounding age-related changes in expanded clonotypes. Conclusive comparison of naive and antigen-experienced compartments was prevented by the profiling of bulk unsorted PBMCs. Observed TCR beta diversity per million T cells fell roughly linearly with age, and a significant reduction was already apparent by age around 40. The long-lived group showed more naive CD4+ T cells, fewer expanded clones and increased TCR diversity than the aged group, suggesting age selection. Estimates of total diversity from one million sequenced T cells were regarded as lower bounds and underestimates. A strong correlation was found between observed TCR beta diversity and the percentage of naive T cells measured by flow cytometry.

Systemically healthy Caucasian individuals from Russia, 39 in total and aged roughly 6 to 100 years, were included as donors. About 10 milliliters of peripheral blood were collected from each donor into EDTA-treated Vacutainer tubes. Ficoll-Paque density-gradient centrifugation was used to isolate PBMCs, with at least 6.5 million per sample. Total RNA, at least 6 micrograms per sample, was extracted from PBMCs with Trizol reagent. Naive CD45RAhigh/CD27high T cell percentages were measured by flow cytometry on a PBMC aliquot from every donor. This TCR was recovered from a man aged 18-30 years in good health. The sequencing sample was made of blood.

The CDR3 region reads CASSPSESGTDTQYF. The sequenced DNA is TGTGCCAGCAGCCCTAGCGAGAGTGGCACAGATACGCAGTATTTT. The sequence links TRBV14 to TRBJ2-3; a weak D assignment points to TRBD2 (6 bases agree). The V end loses 4 bases and the J end loses 1 base, and a stretch of 12 bases separates them. The CDR3 sequence holds 15 residues, the cysteine and phenylalanine included. This entry keeps only the CDR3 DNA: 45 bases, framed from base 1. CDR1 is given as SGHDN and CDR2 as FVKESK, both from the germline V gene. With all but the CDR3 taken from the reference TRBV14 and TRBJ2-3 genes, the full variable domain is: EAGVTQFPSHSVIEKGQTVTLRCDPISGHDNLYWYRRVMGKEIKFLLHFVKESKQDESGMPNNRFLAERTGGTYSTLKVQPAELEDSGVYFCASSPSESGTDTQYFGPGTRLTVL.